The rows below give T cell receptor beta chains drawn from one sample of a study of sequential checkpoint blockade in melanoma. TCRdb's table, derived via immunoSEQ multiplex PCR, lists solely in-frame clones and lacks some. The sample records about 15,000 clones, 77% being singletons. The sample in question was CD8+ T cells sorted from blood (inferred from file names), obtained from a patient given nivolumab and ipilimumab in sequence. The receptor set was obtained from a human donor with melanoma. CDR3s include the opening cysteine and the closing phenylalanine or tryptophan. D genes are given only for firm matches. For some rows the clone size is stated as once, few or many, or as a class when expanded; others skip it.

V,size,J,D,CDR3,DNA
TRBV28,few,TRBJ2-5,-,CASSLDLGGETQYF,TGTGCCAGCAGTTTAGACTTAGGGGGAGAGACCCAGTACTTC
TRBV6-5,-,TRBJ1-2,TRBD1,CASSYPRGRGYTF,TGTGCCAGCAGTTACCCCAGGGGGAGAGGCTACACCTTC
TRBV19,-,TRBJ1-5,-,CASSMFRGDQPQHF,TGTGCCAGTAGTATGTTCAGGGGAGATCAGCCCCAGCATTTT
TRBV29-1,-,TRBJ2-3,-,CSVPTAGSTDTQYF,TGCAGCGTTCCGACAGCTGGTTCCACAGATACGCAGTATTTT
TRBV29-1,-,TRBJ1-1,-,CSLEKGGPEAFF,TGCAGCTTAGAGAAAGGGGGTCCTGAAGCTTTCTTT
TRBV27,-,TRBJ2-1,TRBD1,CASSPGQSSYNEQFF,TGTGCCAGCAGTCCGGGACAGAGCTCCTACAATGAGCAGTTCTTC
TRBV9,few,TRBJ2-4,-,CASSPGGNIQYF,TGTGCCAGCAGCCCCGGCGGAAACATTCAGTACTTC
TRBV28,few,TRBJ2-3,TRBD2,CASSLVGRVADTQYF,TGTGCCAGCAGTTTAGTGGGGAGGGTTGCAGATACGCAGTATTTT
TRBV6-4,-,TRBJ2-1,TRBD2,CASSVQAGDRHEQFF,TGTGCCAGCAGTGTTCAAGCGGGAGACCGGCATGAGCAGTTCTTC
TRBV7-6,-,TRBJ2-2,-,CASSLGARSGELFF,TGTGCCAGCTCCCTTGGGGCTAGATCCGGGGAGCTGTTTTTT
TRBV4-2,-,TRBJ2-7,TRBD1,CASSQGTGDRGFGGEQYF,TGTGCCAGCAGCCAGGGCACCGGGGACAGGGGTTTCGGGGGCGAGCAGTACTTC
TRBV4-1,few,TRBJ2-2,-,CASSFGTDSGELFF,TGCGCCAGCAGTTTCGGTACGGACTCCGGGGAGCTGTTTTTT